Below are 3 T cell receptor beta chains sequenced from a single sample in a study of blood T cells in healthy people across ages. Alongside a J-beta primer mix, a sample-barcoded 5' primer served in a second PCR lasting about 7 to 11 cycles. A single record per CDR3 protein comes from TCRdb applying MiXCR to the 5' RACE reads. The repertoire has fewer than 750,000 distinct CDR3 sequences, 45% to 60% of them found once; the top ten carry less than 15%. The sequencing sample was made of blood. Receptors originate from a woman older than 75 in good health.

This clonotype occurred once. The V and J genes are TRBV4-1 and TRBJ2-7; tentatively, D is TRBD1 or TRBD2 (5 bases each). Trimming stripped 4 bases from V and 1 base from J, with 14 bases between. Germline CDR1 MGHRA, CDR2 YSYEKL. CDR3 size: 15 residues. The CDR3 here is CASSPDRDASYEQYF. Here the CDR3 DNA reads TGCGCCAGCAGCCCTGACCGGGACGCGTCCTACGAGCAGTACTTC.

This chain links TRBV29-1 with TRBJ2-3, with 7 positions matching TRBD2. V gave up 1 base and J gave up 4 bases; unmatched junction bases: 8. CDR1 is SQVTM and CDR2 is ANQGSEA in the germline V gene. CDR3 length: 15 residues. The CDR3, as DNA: TGCAGCGTTGAAGGTGGAGCGGGGAGGGCAGATACGCAGTATTTT. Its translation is CSVEGGAGRADTQYF.

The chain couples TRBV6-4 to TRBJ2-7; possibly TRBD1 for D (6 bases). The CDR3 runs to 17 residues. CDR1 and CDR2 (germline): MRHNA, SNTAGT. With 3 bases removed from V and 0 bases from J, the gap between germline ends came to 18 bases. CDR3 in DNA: TGTGCCAGCAGTGATGCTTTTGCCATGACAGGCTCCTACGAGCAGTACTTC. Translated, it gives CASSDAFAMTGSYEQYF.